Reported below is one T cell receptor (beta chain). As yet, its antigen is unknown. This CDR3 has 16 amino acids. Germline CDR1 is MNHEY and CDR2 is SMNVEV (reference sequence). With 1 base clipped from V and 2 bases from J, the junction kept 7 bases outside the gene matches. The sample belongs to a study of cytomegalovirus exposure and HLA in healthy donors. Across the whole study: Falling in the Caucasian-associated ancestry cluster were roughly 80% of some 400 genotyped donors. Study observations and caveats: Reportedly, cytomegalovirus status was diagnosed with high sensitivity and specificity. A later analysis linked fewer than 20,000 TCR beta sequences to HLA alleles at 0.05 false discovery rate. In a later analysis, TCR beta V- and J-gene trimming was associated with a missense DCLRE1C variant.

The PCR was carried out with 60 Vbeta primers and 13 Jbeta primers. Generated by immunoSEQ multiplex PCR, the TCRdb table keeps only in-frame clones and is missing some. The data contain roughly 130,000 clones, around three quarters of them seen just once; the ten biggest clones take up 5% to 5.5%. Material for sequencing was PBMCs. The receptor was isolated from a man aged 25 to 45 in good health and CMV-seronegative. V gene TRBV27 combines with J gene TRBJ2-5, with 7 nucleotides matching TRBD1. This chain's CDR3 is CASSLWAGGGQETQYF. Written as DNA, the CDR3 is TGTGCCAGCAGTTTATGGGCAGGGGGTGGACAAGAGACCCAGTACTTC.